This T cell receptor (beta chain) came from a study of cytomegalovirus exposure and HLA in healthy donors (dated by TCRdb to the late 2010s). Background for the entire study: An earlier analysis of approximately 640 of the donors reported approximately 290 Gb of sequence data and 117 million unique TCR beta sequences from some 180 million T cells. An early release covering some 640 HLA-typed donors comprised 250 to 350 gigabases of sequencing data and some 79 million unique TCR sequences. Among the roughly 400 genotyped donors, approximately 77% belonged to the genetic ancestry cluster associated with self-reported Caucasian donors. The study aimed to test whether cataloging public T cell receptors could reveal signatures of past pathogen exposure. The study profiled the T cell repertoires of more than 500 subjects by immunosequencing and related them to cytomegalovirus serostatus. A separate validation cohort of roughly 130 different subjects was used in addition to the approximately 610-subject first cohort. To predict cytomegalovirus infection status, the study combined high-throughput TCR immunosequencing, statistical association of individual TCRs with disease status, and machine learning. In a later analysis, previously published TCR beta repertoires from hundreds of donors were re-analyzed and high-resolution HLA genotyping was added so that TCR occurrence patterns could be studied. In the later analysis, no new phenotypic data were used to find candidate immune exposures; instead, reliance was placed on TCR beta sequences and their occurrence across donors. In an earlier analysis of roughly 600 of the donors, high-throughput TCR beta sequencing was used to judge whether each TCR beta V gene segment behaved as functional or pseudogenic. Donor age, sex, ethnicity and CMV serostatus were collected together with the repertoire data. In a later genetic analysis, genome-wide SNP genotypes for about three fifths of the roughly 670 donors were used, and that subset was treated as a discovery cohort. Every discovery cohort repertoire had been produced on one sequencing platform. HLA typing covered class I and class II loci at four-digit resolution. Typing coverage varied by locus: about 629-640 donors for A, B, C, DRB1 and DQB1; approximately 500 for DQA1; approximately 570 for DPA1; roughly 450 for DPB1. Five DR-DQ haplotypes were treated as single units for association and clustering because of strong linkage in the cohort. Among 398 genotyped donors of the cohort, an average of approximately 240,000 unique TCR beta nucleotide sequences was sequenced per donor, of which about 19% were non-productive. General conclusions and limits of the study: V-gene and J-gene trimming of TCR beta chains was associated with a missense DCLRE1C variant in a later genetic analysis, and the association was replicated in an independent cohort. A cluster of highly shared sequence variants was judged likely to be a technical artifact of the sequencing pipeline. In an earlier analysis of roughly 560 of the donors, most TCR beta V segments were observed in productive rearrangements about 87% or about 30% of the time, broadly matching IMGT annotations. A later genetic analysis reported fewer N-insertions in productive TCRs among donors in an Asian-associated ancestry cluster than the approximately 670-donor mean. In a later analysis, TCR association rates were found to vary across HLA loci, with the most associated TCRs seen for DRB1 alleles and the fewest for HLA-C alleles. A total of 150 or so TCR beta chains were listed by the study as associated with cytomegalovirus. A few of the identified cytomegalovirus-associated TCR beta chains were confirmed in vitro to be specific for cytomegalovirus antigens. Correlated functional status among segregating V segments might reflect linkage disequilibrium, but an unknown experimental factor could not be ruled out. Because the 87-base-pair reads could not distinguish some IMGT-functional V segments, including TRBV6-2 and TRBV6-3, those segments were excluded. Because HLA typing was missing for some donors at each locus, association tests included only the typed subset. In a later analysis, HLA-associated TCR beta chains were found to be more clonally expanded and to have lower generation probabilities than equally common non-associated chains. A further reported finding was that TCR beta sequences accurately predicted the HLA-A and HLA-B alleles for most subjects in the first cohort. When HLA alleles, especially DR and DQ, strongly co-occurred, TCR associations were difficult to assign to individual alleles. The classifier was reported to diagnose cytomegalovirus status with high specificity and sensitivity in both the original cohort and the validation cohort. The presence/absence analyses assumed that sequencing depth was roughly uniform across donors, and that assumption may not be true. Specific HLA alleles were associated with 15,000 to 20,000 TCR beta sequences at a false discovery rate of 0.05 in a later analysis. The authors suggested that the approach could potentially be extended to other disease states and immunological phenotypes. A later analysis found that most CMV-associated TCR beta chains appeared HLA-restricted, with HLA associations seemingly driven largely by CMV exposure. Most TCR sequences were observed very rarely across donors, whereas some public TCRs were present in many individuals. Because counts were too low, more than 15 rarely observed V segments, including chromosome 9 orphons, were left out of the earlier analysis of some 600 of the donors. A later analysis reported that several top co-occurrence clusters appeared linked to parvovirus B19, influenza, CMV and Epstein-Barr virus. CMV serostatus was the only immune exposure information available for the cohort. The cohort was sequenced for TCR beta chains only, and without alpha or paired-chain data the features that could be detected were limited.

The cohort was made up of 650 to 700 healthy bone marrow donors. At the time of sampling, every cohort member was nominally healthy, though immune exposures that went unrecorded were likely present. The donor tested CMV seronegative and was one of the 352 seronegative cohort members. Each donor provided a peripheral blood sample, and peripheral blood mononuclear cells were used for TCR beta sequencing. Genomic DNA extraction from the blood cell samples was performed with the Qiagen DNeasy Blood Extraction Kit. Libraries were constructed by the immunoSEQ multiplex PCR assay. For the multiplex PCR, a mixture combining 60 forward primers for TCR Vbeta segments and 13 reverse primers for TCR Jbeta segments was used. Amplification of the CDR3 region of rearranged TCR beta genes was performed with a multiplex PCR assay on genomic DNA. On the Illumina HiSeq System, the amplified TCR beta libraries were sequenced as 87-base-pair reads. As for the authors' bioinformatics: Across the 500 to 750 repertoires, a later analysis counted 80 million or so unique TCR beta chains, 8.5 million to 12 million of which were shared by at least two donors. Raw reads were error-corrected and collapsed into unique sequences with a nearest-neighbor algorithm that merged closely related sequences to remove PCR and sequencing errors. V, D and J gene segments were assigned by aligning CDR3 sequences to IMGT reference sequences. Each retained sequence needed at least a six-nucleotide match to both a V gene segment and a J gene segment. A rearrangement was called productive if the CDR3 had no stop codons and remained in frame with V and J, and every other rearrangement was called non-productive. CDR3 was defined by IMGT convention, running from the second conserved V-encoded cysteine to the conserved J-encoded phenylalanine. The earlier analysis of 500 to 650 of the donors excluded any sequence lacking an unambiguous match to a single V gene segment. In an earlier analysis of 587 of the donors, V segments were called functional above 56.7% productive rearrangements and were called segregating when the between-donor standard deviation exceeded 5%. To diagnose cytomegalovirus status from the catalog of TCR beta chain sequences, a statistical classification framework was built. A later analysis assigned V and J genes by comparing TCR nucleotide sequences with IMGT/GENE-DB human TR gene sequences. A later analysis assigned CDR3 sequences and most-parsimonious VDJ recombination scenarios with the TCRdist pipeline. In a later analysis, every TCR beta chain was defined by the combination of its CDR3 amino acid sequence and its V-gene family, and reads without a unique V-gene family were dropped. In a later analysis, 550 to 650 highly shared, low-generation-probability nucleotide sequences were removed to address suspected cross-contamination and a sequencing artifact. In a later analysis, a clonal expansion index was calculated for each public chain from normalized within-repertoire ranks of inferred template counts. In a later analysis, generation probabilities were computed using a VDJ recombination model fitted to out-of-frame rearrangements, and the results were checked against IGoR. In a later analysis, TCR-TCR, TCR-HLA and TCR-CMV co-occurrence was scored with hypergeometric tests, and a repertoire-size bias correction was applied to TCR pairs. A later analysis estimated false discovery rates by permuting HLA or CMV assignments 20 times. In a later analysis, co-occurring TCRs were grouped using DBSCAN, and TCRdist sequence similarity was added for clustering within HLA-allele-positive subsets. Repertoires with fewer than 30,000 or more than 120,000 public chains, plus five repertoires with anomalous nucleotide sharing, were excluded from co-occurrence clustering. Held by TCRdb, this immuneACCESS table contains in-frame sequences only and omits some clones. Under half of the omission traces to an unresolved V gene where checked; the cause of the rest is unknown. D and trimming come from the DNA, and the V and J calls and clone size come from that table. Within this sample are approximately 130,000 clones, with 75% of them counted one time only. 2.5% to 3.5% of the sample is taken by the ten largest.

Comment on this clone: Its antigen is currently not known. No clone much larger than this one lies a single base away; base qualities are absent.

Trimmed from V: 5 bases; trimmed from J: 1 base; junction bases lacking a gene match: 14. Reading from cysteine to phenylalanine, the CDR3 counts 19 amino acids. Only CDR3 DNA remains: 57 bases, in frame from the first base. The germline V gene supplies CDR1 SGHAT and CDR2 FQNNGV. Sequenced material: PBMCs. This receptor was taken from a man aged 25-45 years in good health and CMV-seronegative. The chain is assembled from TRBV11-2 and TRBJ2-7; the junction holds 13 bases that match TRBD2. The DNA sequence reads TGTGCCAGCAGCCTAACAGCCGGGACTAGCGGGATGTATTCCTACGAGCAGTACTTC. The translation is CASSLTAGTSGMYSYEQYF.